This is a list of T cell receptor beta chains from one sample in a study of cytomegalovirus exposure and HLA in healthy donors. Sequencing used immunoSEQ multiplex PCR; TCRdb keeps in-frame clones, though not all of them. This table has about 160,000 clones, around 84% appearing once. What was sequenced was PBMCs. Receptors were obtained from a man younger than 35 in good health and CMV-seronegative. The CDR3 runs from the conserved cysteine through the conserved F or W. The D gene is left open where the match is weak. Not every row has a clone size; where given, it reads once, few, many or a size class.

TRBV11-1	NA	TRBD1	TRBJ2-2	18	CASSLNRGPDFNTGELFF	TGTGCCAGCAGCTTGAACAGGGGGCCGGATTTTAACACCGGGGAGCTGTTTTTT
TRBV9	NA	TRBD2	TRBJ2-1	15	CASSPQLAEYNEQFF	TGTGCCAGCAGCCCTCAACTAGCGGAGTACAATGAGCAGTTCTTC
TRBV18	NA	NA	TRBJ1-4	15	CASSPSGDRGEKLFF	TGTGCCAGCTCACCATCAGGGGATAGGGGTGAAAAACTGTTTTTT
TRBV5-1	few	NA	TRBJ1-6	16	CASSLALIRFGSPLHF	TGCGCCAGCAGCTTGGCCCTAATCCGTTTTGGTTCACCCCTCCACTTT
TRBV11-2	NA	NA	TRBJ2-3	15	CASSFQGIYTDTQYF	TGTGCCAGCAGCTTCCAGGGGATCTACACAGATACGCAGTATTTT
TRBV27	NA	NA	TRBJ2-3	16	CASSLGGGGITDTQYF	TGTGCCAGCAGTTTAGGGGGCGGAGGTATCACAGATACGCAGTATTTT
TRBV9	NA	NA	TRBJ2-1	15	CASSVGGVTGNEQFF	TGTGCCAGCAGCGTAGGAGGCGTAACGGGGAATGAGCAGTTCTTC
TRBV5-6	NA	NA	TRBJ1-2	15	CASSSHPDGKYGYTF	TGTGCCAGCAGCTCGCACCCGGACGGGAAGTATGGCTACACCTTC
TRBV30	few	TRBD2	TRBJ2-1	15	CAWSPGTSGANEQFF	TGTGCCTGGAGTCCCGGGACTAGCGGGGCCAATGAGCAGTTCTTC
TRBV30	NA	TRBD1	TRBJ1-5	14	CAWALGQGYQPQHF	TGTGCCTGGGCCCTAGGACAGGGATATCAGCCCCAGCATTTT
TRBV18	NA	NA	TRBJ2-6	17	CASSQGVAYSGANVLTF	TGTGCCAGCTCACAAGGGGTTGCCTACTCTGGGGCCAACGTCCTGACTTTC
TRBV5-1	NA	NA	TRBJ2-7	14	CASSLAGSSYEQYF	TGCGCCAGCAGCTTGGCTGGGAGCTCCTACGAGCAGTACTTC
TRBV28	NA	NA	TRBJ2-1	13	CASSLGLAVEQFF	TGTGCCAGCAGTTTAGGGTTAGCGGTTGAGCAGTTCTTC
TRBV2	NA	TRBD1	TRBJ1-5	15	CASSPSTGGNQPQHF	TGTGCCAGCAGTCCTTCTACAGGGGGAAATCAGCCCCAGCATTTT
TRBV27	NA	NA	TRBJ2-1	18	CASSGAPRAGSTYNEQFF	TGTGCCAGCAGCGGTGCCCCGCGAGCGGGTTCTACCTACAATGAGCAGTTCTTC
TRBV2	few	TRBD1	TRBJ1-3	17	CASTRSGQGASGNTIYF	TGTGCCAGCACCCGGTCGGGACAGGGGGCTTCAGGAAACACCATATATTTT
TRBV5-4	NA	TRBD2	TRBJ2-3	15	CASSWRASGTDTQYF	TGTGCCAGCAGCTGGAGGGCTAGCGGGACAGATACGCAGTATTTT
TRBV6-1	NA	TRBD1	TRBJ2-5	11	CSTGTGVTQYF	TGTTCGACCGGGACAGGGGTGACCCAGTACTTC
TRBV27	NA	NA	TRBJ2-1	14	CASSFDSLYNEQFF	TGTGCCAGCAGTTTCGACAGCCTATACAATGAGCAGTTCTTC
TRBV11-2	NA	NA	TRBJ1-5	15	CASSLIPGLNQPQHF	TGTGCCAGCAGCTTAATTCCCGGACTCAATCAGCCCCAGCATTTT
TRBV5-4	NA	TRBD2	TRBJ2-5	17	CASSPPGTSGRRETQYF	TGTGCCAGCAGCCCTCCCGGGACTAGCGGGAGGCGAGAGACCCAGTACTTC
TRBV2	NA	NA	TRBJ2-2	12	CASSHRVGELFF	TGTGCCAGCAGTCACAGGGTCGGGGAGCTGTTTTTT
TRBV11-3	few	NA	TRBJ1-1	14	CASDFRGPNTEAFF	TGTGCCAGCGATTTTCGCGGGCCCAACACTGAAGCTTTCTTT
TRBV5-1	NA	TRBD1	TRBJ2-6	18	CASSLGDRGGSGANVLTF	TGCGCCAGCAGCCTGGGGGACAGGGGAGGGTCTGGGGCCAACGTCCTGACTTTC
TRBV5-8	NA	TRBD2	TRBJ2-7	15	CASSFGVLASYEQYF	TGTGCCAGCAGCTTTGGGGTACTAGCGTCCTACGAGCAGTACTTC
TRBV29-1	NA	TRBD1	TRBJ2-2	13	CSRGQGLTGELFF	TGCAGCAGGGGACAGGGGTTGACCGGGGAGCTGTTTTTT
TRBV7-3	few	TRBD1	TRBJ1-3	16	CASSPGPGGSGNTIYF	TGTGCCAGCAGCCCGGGGCCAGGGGGCTCTGGAAACACCATATATTTT
TRBV7-3	once	TRBD2	TRBJ2-1	21	CASSVNRGTSVLLSSYNEQFF	TGTGCCAGCAGCGTCAACCGGGGGACTAGCGTACTATTGAGCTCCTACAATGAGCAGTTCTTC
TRBV5-5	NA	NA	TRBJ2-7	13	CASSYDMSYEQYF	TGTGCCAGCAGCTATGACATGTCCTACGAGCAGTACTTC
TRBV4-1	NA	TRBD1	TRBJ1-6	14	CASSPGTGYSPLHF	TGCGCCAGCAGCCCAGGGACAGGGTATTCACCCCTCCACTTT
TRBV7-8	NA	TRBD2	TRBJ2-7	15	CASSSSGRAFYEQYF	TGTGCCAGCAGCTCCAGCGGGAGGGCCTTCTACGAGCAGTACTTC
TRBV5-4	NA	TRBD2	TRBJ2-3	16	CASSPTSGGFTDTQYF	TGTGCCAGCAGCCCAACTAGCGGGGGATTCACAGATACGCAGTATTTT
TRBV15	NA	NA	TRBJ2-4	15	CATSRVGEIKNIQYF	TGTGCCACCAGCAGAGTCGGGGAAATCAAAAACATTCAGTACTTC
TRBV6-1	NA	TRBD2	TRBJ2-2	16	CASSGTSGRAAGELFF	TGTGCCAGCAGTGGGACTAGCGGGAGGGCGGCCGGGGAGCTGTTTTTT
TRBV28	NA	TRBD1	TRBJ1-1	15	CASSSGTGRGSDAFF	TGTGCCAGCAGTTCCGGGACAGGGAGGGGGTCGGACGCTTTCTTT
TRBV7-2	NA	NA	TRBJ2-2	14	CASSARGRRGELFF	TGTGCCAGCAGCGCCAGGGGGAGGAGGGGGGAGCTGTTTTTT
TRBV7-2	NA	TRBD1	TRBJ2-7	14	CASSSGQGAYEQYF	TGTGCCAGCAGCTCCGGACAGGGGGCCTACGAGCAGTACTTC
TRBV7-8	once	NA	TRBJ2-7	14	CASSLEGNLYEQYF	TGTGCCAGCAGCTTAGAGGGGAACCTCTACGAGCAGTACTTC
TRBV18	few	NA	TRBJ1-1	13	CASSPPAETEAFF	TGTGCCAGCTCACCACCGGCCGAAACTGAAGCTTTCTTT
TRBV5-4	NA	TRBD1	TRBJ1-2	17	CASSLPIGTGDGYGYTF	TGTGCCAGCAGCTTACCGATTGGGACAGGAGACGGTTATGGCTACACCTTC
TRBV7-8	few	TRBD2	TRBJ2-7	15	CASSGNPGLAYEQYF	TGTGCCAGCAGCGGGAATCCGGGACTAGCTTACGAGCAGTACTTC
TRBV6-5	NA	TRBD1	TRBJ2-7	13	CASRGQGGYEQYF	TGTGCCAGCAGAGGACAGGGAGGCTACGAGCAGTACTTC
TRBV14	NA	NA	TRBJ2-3	13	CASSQWREGTQYF	TGTGCCAGCAGCCAATGGCGGGAAGGTACGCAGTATTTT
TRBV7-2	NA	TRBD1	TRBJ2-2	17	CASSSYRDRGRTGELFF	TGTGCCAGCAGTTCTTACCGGGACAGGGGGCGAACCGGGGAGCTGTTTTTT
TRBV28	NA	TRBD1	TRBJ1-2	14	CASSQPGQGHGYTF	TGTGCCAGCAGTCAGCCGGGACAGGGACATGGCTACACCTTC
TRBV28	once	NA	TRBJ2-7	17	CASRSPMVGGSSYEQYF	TGTGCCAGCAGATCCCCTATGGTGGGGGGAAGCAGCTACGAGCAGTACTTC
TRBV5-4	NA	NA	TRBJ2-5	13	CASSQGGGETQYF	TGTGCCAGCAGCCAAGGGGGGGGAGAGACCCAGTACTTC